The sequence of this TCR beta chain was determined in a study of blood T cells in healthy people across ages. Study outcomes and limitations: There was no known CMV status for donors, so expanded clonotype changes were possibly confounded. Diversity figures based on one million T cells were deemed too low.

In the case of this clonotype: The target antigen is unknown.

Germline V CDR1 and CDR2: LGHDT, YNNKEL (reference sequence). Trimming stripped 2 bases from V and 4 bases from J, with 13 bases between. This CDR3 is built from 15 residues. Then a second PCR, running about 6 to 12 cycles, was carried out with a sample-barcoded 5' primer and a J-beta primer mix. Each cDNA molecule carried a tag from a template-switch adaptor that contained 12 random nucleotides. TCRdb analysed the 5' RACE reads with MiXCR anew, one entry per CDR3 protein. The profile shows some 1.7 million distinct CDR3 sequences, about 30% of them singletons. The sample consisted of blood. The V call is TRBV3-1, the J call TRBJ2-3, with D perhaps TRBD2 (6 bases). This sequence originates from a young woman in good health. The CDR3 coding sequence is TGTGCCAGCAGCCAATTAGGAGGGTCGGCAGATACGCAGTATTTT. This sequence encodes CASSQLGGSADTQYF.